The 13 T cell receptor beta chains below all came from one sample that was sequenced in a study of blood T cell dynamics during melanoma immunotherapy (TCRdb year 2020). Libraries were built with the immunoSEQ multiplex PCR assay. TCRdb provides this immuneACCESS table in a form limited to in-frame rearrangements. Some clones are lacking; in checked studies, under half of them reflect an unresolved V gene, and why the rest are absent is not known. The sample includes more than 10,000 clones, with about 90% observed a single time. Around 0.18% of the sample is held by the ten biggest clonotypes. What this sample's time point label stands for: week 3, after first cycle of checkpoint inhibitor. The sample consisted of effector memory CD8+ T cells from blood, taken from a patient treated with checkpoint blockade. The receptor source for this set is a human donor with melanoma.

This clone was counted only a few times. The chain links TRBV11-2 to TRBJ1-2; D is ambiguous. Trimming took 4 bases from V and 4 from J, leaving 16 bases between them. Germline CDR1 is SGHAT and CDR2 is FQNNGV. The CDR3 has 15 residues. The CDR3 region has the DNA TGTGCCAGCAGCTCCCTGGCGGGAATTGGCTATGGCTACACCTTC. Amino acids: CASSSLAGIGYGYTF.

The chain employs TRBV7-9 and TRBJ2-1; D call uncertain. Germline CDR1 SEHNR, CDR2 FQNEAQ (reference sequence). Trimming pared 4 bases from V and 3 bases from J, leaving 10 bases between. The CDR3 contains 14 residues. This chain's CDR3 is CASSSRTNYNEQFF. The CDR3 DNA follows: TGTGCCAGCAGCTCGAGGACCAACTACAATGAGCAGTTCTTC.

Written as DNA, the CDR3 is TGTGCCAGCAGCTCCTCCGGGGGCCTAAACATTCAGTACTTC. It codes for CASSSSGGLNIQYF. J is TRBJ2-4 and V is TRBV7-9; D may match TRBD1 or TRBD2 (6 bases each). Trimming removed 4 bases at V and 6 bases at J, with 13 bases between. The CDR3 consists of 14 residues. CDR1 is SEHNR, CDR2 FQNEAQ, per germline (reference sequence).

The genes are TRBV5-8 and TRBJ1-5; TRBD1 might be the D (6 bases). V lost 4 bases and J 6 bases, leaving 14 bases between the germline ends. The CDR3 is 14 amino acids. Per germline, CDR1 SGHTS and CDR2 YDEGEE. The CDR3 nucleotides are TGTGCCAGCAGCCGCAGGGGTACAGGTCAGCCCCAGCATTTT. Protein: CASSRRGTGQPQHF.

The CDR3 DNA follows: TGTGCCAGCAGCCTGACAGGGAGCGAAAAACTGTTTTTT. It is translated as CASSLTGSEKLFF. The chain employs TRBV7-9 and TRBJ1-4; 7 nucleotides line up with TRBD1. There are 13 residues in the CDR3. V shed 5 bases and J 8 bases; nucleotides not matched to a gene: 5. The germline V gene has CDR1 SEHNR and CDR2 FQNEAQ (reference sequence).

This chain uses TRBV5-6 with TRBJ1-6, with D perhaps matching TRBD1 (5 bases). V dropped 4 bases and J dropped 10 bases, with 18 bases sitting between them. The CDR3 contains 15 residues. Per the germline V gene, CDR1 is SGHDT and CDR2 is YYEEEE. CDR3 bases: TGTGCCAGCAGCCTCATGAGGGGTTCCGAATCACCCCTCCACTTT. This encodes CASSLMRGSESPLHF.

The chain carries TRBV4-1 and TRBJ2-1, with TRBD1 as a possible D gene (6 bases). Per the germline V gene, CDR1 is MGHRA and CDR2 is YSYEKL. CDR3 size: 15 residues. Trimming pared 0 bases from V and 5 bases from J, leaving 11 bases between. Written as DNA, the CDR3 is TGCGCCAGCAGCCAAGATTTTCAGGGGCACAATGAGCAGTTCTTC. It is translated as CASSQDFQGHNEQFF.

The rearrangement uses TRBV4-1 and TRBJ2-1; maybe TRBD2 (6 bases). This CDR3 is built from 15 residues. CDR1 and CDR2 from the germline V gene are MGHRA and YSYEKL. Deletions cut 1 base from V and 10 bases from J, with 17 bases between. The CDR3 reads CASSQGSGGLVEQFF. CDR3 sequence (DNA): TGCGCCAGCAGCCAAGGTAGCGGAGGTCTCGTGGAGCAGTTCTTC.

The chain is built from TRBV27 and TRBJ2-3; 15 positions match TRBD2. Germline CDR1 and CDR2: MNHEY and SMNVEV (reference sequence). The CDR3 loop spans 19 amino acids. J gave up 1 base and V 3 bases, and 8 bases lay outside the gene matches. The CDR3 sequence: CASSLLWGLAGGGTDTQYF. In DNA, the CDR3 is TGTGCCAGCAGTTTGCTCTGGGGACTAGCGGGAGGAGGCACAGATACGCAGTATTTT.

This chain connects TRBV7-9 to TRBJ1-4; D ambiguous. V gave up 2 bases and J gave up 8 bases, with 9 bases separating them. Per the germline V gene, CDR1 is SEHNR and CDR2 is FQNEAQ (reference sequence). The length of the CDR3 is 13 residues. The CDR3 here is CASSLKAWEKLFF. The CDR3 nucleotides are TGTGCCAGCAGCTTAAAGGCTTGGGAAAAACTGTTTTTT. The full variable domain, completed using reference TRBV7-9 and TRBJ1-4, is DTGVSQNPRHKITKRGQNVTFRCDPISEHNRLYWYRQTLGQGPEFLTYFQNEAQLEKSRLLSDRFSAERPKGSFSTLEIQRTEQGDSAMYLCASSLKAWEKLFFGSGTQLSVL.

This clone was recorded only once. V is TRBV18 and J is TRBJ2-7; TRBD2 is a possible D gene (6 bases). CDR3 length: 18 residues. The germline gives CDR1 KGHSH, CDR2 LQKENI. Trimming shortened V by 3 bases and J by 1 base, and 22 bases separated the two germline ends. The CDR3 DNA sequence: TGTGCCAGCTCACCCTATCCGGGGGATCTGGACGAATCCTACGAGCAGTACTTC. Amino acids: CASSPYPGDLDESYEQYF.

The chain uses TRBV4-2 and TRBJ1-1; perhaps TRBD1 as D (5 bases). The CDR3 loop spans 13 amino acids. Germline loops: CDR1 LGHNA, CDR2 YNFKEQ. V lost 0 bases to trimming and J lost 8 bases, with 10 bases between them. The CDR3 here is CASSQEGWGEAFF. As DNA, the CDR3 is TGTGCCAGCAGCCAAGAGGGGTGGGGGGAAGCTTTCTTT.

The rearrangement joins TRBV28 to TRBJ2-7; D gene unclear. V was shortened by 5 bases and J by 2 bases, with 10 bases between the two germline ends. Per germline, CDR1 MDHEN and CDR2 SYDVKM. This CDR3 has 13 residues. For the CDR3, the DNA is TGTGCCAGCAGTCGATCCAGGACCTACGAGCAGTACTTC. It yields the protein CASSRSRTYEQYF.